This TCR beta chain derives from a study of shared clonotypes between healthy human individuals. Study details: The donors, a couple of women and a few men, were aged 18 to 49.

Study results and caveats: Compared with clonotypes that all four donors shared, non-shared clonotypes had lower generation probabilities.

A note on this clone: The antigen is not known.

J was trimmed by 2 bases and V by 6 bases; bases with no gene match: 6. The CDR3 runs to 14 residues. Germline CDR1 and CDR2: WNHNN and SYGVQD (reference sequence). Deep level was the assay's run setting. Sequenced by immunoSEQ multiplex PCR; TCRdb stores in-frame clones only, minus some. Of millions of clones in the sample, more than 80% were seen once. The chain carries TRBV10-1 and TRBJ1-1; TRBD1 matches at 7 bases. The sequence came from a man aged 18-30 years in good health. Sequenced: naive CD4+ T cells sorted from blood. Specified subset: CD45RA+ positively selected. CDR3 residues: CASSPDRRNTEAFF. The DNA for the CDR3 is TGCGCCAGCAGCCCGGACAGGAGAAACACTGAAGCTTTCTTT.